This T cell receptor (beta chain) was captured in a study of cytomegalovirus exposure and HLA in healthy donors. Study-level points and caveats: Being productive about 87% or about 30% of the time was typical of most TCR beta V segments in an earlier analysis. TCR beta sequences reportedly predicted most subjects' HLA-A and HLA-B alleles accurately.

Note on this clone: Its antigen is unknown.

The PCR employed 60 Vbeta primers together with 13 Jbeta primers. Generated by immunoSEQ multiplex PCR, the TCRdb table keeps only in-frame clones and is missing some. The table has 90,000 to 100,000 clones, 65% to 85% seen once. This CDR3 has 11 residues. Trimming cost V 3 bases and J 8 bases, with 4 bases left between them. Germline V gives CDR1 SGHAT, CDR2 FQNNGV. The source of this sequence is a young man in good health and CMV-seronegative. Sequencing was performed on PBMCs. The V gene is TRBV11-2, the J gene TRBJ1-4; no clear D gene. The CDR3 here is CASSLGEKLFF. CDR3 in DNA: TGTGCCAGCAGCTTGGGCGAAAAACTGTTTTTT. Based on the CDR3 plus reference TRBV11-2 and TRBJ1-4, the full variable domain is EAGVAQSPRYKIIEKRQSVAFWCNPISGHATLYWYQQILGQGPKLLIQFQNNGVVDDSQLPKDRFSAERLKGVDSTLKIQPAKLEDSAVYLCASSLGEKLFFGSGTQLSVL.